Following are 21 T cell receptor beta chains from one sample sequenced in a study of control samples from healthy donors and cancer patients (dated by TCRdb to about 2020). Library construction relied on the immunoSEQ multiplex PCR assay. What TCRdb holds here is the immuneACCESS table cut down to in-frame rearrangements. Part of the clones is not present; checked against another copy, under half of the missing clones reflect an unresolved V gene, and the others are unexplained. This sample comprises about 67,000 clones, around 87% of them detected only once. The top ten constitute 2% to 2.5% of the sample. Source material: PBMCs. Receptors were obtained from a woman between 45 and 65 years old with head and neck cancer.

This clone was picked up one time. V gene TRBV7-9 combines with J gene TRBJ1-2; D ambiguous. The CDR3 is 12 amino acids. Germline V lookup: CDR1 SEHNR, CDR2 FQNEAQ (reference sequence). V was cut by 5 bases and J by 4 bases, with 8 bases left in between. The CDR3 DNA is TGTGCCAGCAGCACGGTTGCCTATGGCTACACCTTC. Translation: CASSTVAYGYTF.

This clone was seen only a few times. For the CDR3, the DNA is TGTGCCAGCACCCTACAGACAGGACAGACGAATGAGCAGTTCTTC. Amino acids: CASTLQTGQTNEQFF. The chain joins TRBV6-6 to TRBJ2-1, with D possibly TRBD1 on 6 matching bases. With 7 bases removed from V and 7 bases from J, the gap between germline ends came to 20 bases. This CDR3 has 15 residues. Per germline, CDR1 MNHNY and CDR2 SVGAGI (reference sequence).

The chain carries TRBV19 and TRBJ1-1; D unclear. Germline CDR1 LNHDA, CDR2 SQIVND (reference sequence). The CDR3 runs 11 residues. With 9 bases removed from V and 11 bases from J, the gap between germline ends came to 16 bases. CDR3 nucleotides: TGTGCCAGCGGAGGACGGGAGCAGGCTTTCTTT. It encodes CASGGREQAFF.

The genes are TRBV10-3 and TRBJ2-1; unclear D gene. Germline CDR1 reads ENHRY; CDR2 reads SYGVKD. V was pared by 3 bases and J by 10 bases, with 13 bases between. The CDR3 loop spans 13 amino acids. The CDR3: CAISDFGYAEQFF. The CDR3 nucleotides are TGTGCCATCAGTGATTTCGGGTATGCCGAGCAGTTCTTC.

The chain has TRBV5-1 and TRBJ1-2; D possibly corresponds to TRBD1 (6 bases). The V end lost 0 bases, the J end lost 8 bases, and 14 bases lay between the germline ends. This CDR3 has 14 residues. From germline, CDR1 is SGHRS and CDR2 YFSETQ. The CDR3 is CASSLGGGSEGYTF. The CDR3 nucleotides read TGCGCCAGCAGCTTGGGCGGGGGCTCGGAGGGCTACACCTTC.

There are a few counts of this clone. The chain joins TRBV21-1 to TRBJ1-4. TRBV21-1 is a recognized pseudogene. The CDR3 length is 13 residues. The CDR3 here is CASSPPGTEKLFF. As DNA, the CDR3 is TGTGCCAGCAGTCCCCCTGGGACTGAAAAACTGTTTTTT.

J is TRBJ2-1 and V is TRBV4-1, with 9 bases that match TRBD2. After removal of 5 bases from V and 4 bases from J, the junction contained 9 bases not matched to a gene. The CDR3 covers 16 residues. CDR1 is MGHRA and CDR2 is YSYEKL in the germline V gene. CDR3 amino acids: CASSAGERGAYNEQFF. Written as DNA, the CDR3 is TGCGCCAGCAGCGCGGGGGAGCGGGGGGCTTACAATGAGCAGTTCTTC.

This chain links TRBV7-8 with TRBJ2-3; TRBD1 aligns across 12 bases. The CDR3 covers 19 residues. Germline V lookup: CDR1 SGHVS, CDR2 FQNEAQ. After removal of 2 bases from V and 4 bases from J, the junction contained 13 bases not matched to a gene. This chain's CDR3 is CASSLSRVPGQGAADTQYF. CDR3 sequence (DNA): TGTGCCAGCAGCTTAAGTCGGGTACCGGGACAGGGGGCGGCAGATACGCAGTATTTT.

This chain joins TRBV30 and TRBJ2-7; D call uncertain. The CDR3 has 12 residues. The germline V and J ends were trimmed by 1 base and 3 bases, with 7 bases remaining between them. Germline CDR1 reads GTSNPN; CDR2 reads SVGIG (reference sequence). The CDR3 reads CAWSALNYEQYF. As DNA, the CDR3 is TGTGCCTGGAGTGCCCTCAACTACGAGCAGTACTTC.

V gene TRBV6-5 combines with J gene TRBJ2-1; D is uncertain. Trimming left V 2 bases short and J 10 bases short, with 9 bases between. Germline assignment: CDR1 MNHEY and CDR2 SVGAGI. This CDR3 spans 12 amino acids. The chain's CDR3 is CASSYNNFEQFF. CDR3 DNA: TGTGCCAGCAGTTACAATAATTTCGAGCAGTTCTTC.

V is TRBV11-2 and J is TRBJ2-7, with 7 positions matching TRBD2. The germline V gene has CDR1 SGHAT and CDR2 FQNNGV. V was pared by 1 base and J by 6 bases, with 3 bases of the junction left unmatched. The CDR3 contains 13 residues. CDR3 amino acids: CASSLGPSGEQYF. For the CDR3, the DNA is TGTGCCAGCAGCTTAGGGCCTAGCGGCGAGCAGTACTTC.

The genes are TRBV14 and TRBJ2-7, with 8 positions matching TRBD1. This CDR3 spans 16 amino acids. Germline V CDR1 and CDR2: SGHDN, FVKESK. V lost 3 bases, J lost 3 bases, and 10 bases stayed unmatched. CDR3 loop: CASSQGRDRRIYEQYF. CDR3 coding DNA: TGTGCCAGCAGCCAGGGGCGGGACAGGAGAATCTACGAGCAGTACTTC.

The gene calls are TRBV30 and TRBJ2-7; no firm D call. V was cut by 2 bases and J by 3 bases, with 8 bases left in between. Germline CDR1 reads GTSNPN; CDR2 reads SVGIG (reference sequence). The CDR3 contains 12 residues. The CDR3 nucleotides read TGTGCCTGGAGTCCCCACGGCTACGAGCAGTACTTC. Encoded protein: CAWSPHGYEQYF. Variable domain in full (rest from reference TRBV30 and TRBJ2-7): SQTIHQWPATLVQPVGSPLSLECTVEGTSNPNLYWYRQAAGRGLQLLFYSVGIGQISSEVPQNLSASRPQDRQFILSSKKLLLSDSGFYLCAWSPHGYEQYFGPGTRLTVT.

V usage is TRBV28 and J usage is TRBJ1-2; D might be TRBD1 (5 bases). Germline assignment: CDR1 MDHEN and CDR2 SYDVKM. V was clipped by 5 bases and J by 8 bases, with 12 bases between them. CDR3 length equals 12 residues. CDR3 loop: CASSPIGGGYTF. Written as DNA, the CDR3 is TGTGCCAGCAGTCCAATCGGGGGAGGCTACACCTTC.

The V call is TRBV6-2 or TRBV6-3, the J call TRBJ1-5, with TRBD1 matching 8 bases. This CDR3 has 16 residues. Germline CDR1 and CDR2: MNHEY and SVGEGT. Trimming cost V 2 bases and J 1 base; bases outside gene matches: 4. The CDR3: CASSYPQGGSNQPQHF. DNA for the CDR3: TGTGCCAGCAGTTACCCACAGGGGGGCAGCAATCAGCCCCAGCATTTT.

V gene TRBV15 combines with J gene TRBJ1-4; D call uncertain. Trimming took 2 bases from V and 6 from J, leaving 13 bases between them. The length of the CDR3 is 15 residues. Germline-derived CDR1 and CDR2 are LNHNV and YYDKDF (reference sequence). CDR3: CATSRTSSLDEKLFF. DNA for the CDR3: TGTGCCACCAGCAGAACATCATCACTGGATGAAAAACTGTTTTTT.

This rearrangement joins TRBV9 to TRBJ2-7, with D tentatively TRBD2 (6 bases). CDR3 length: 16 residues. V lost 2 bases to trimming and J lost 0 bases, with 15 bases between them. Germline CDR1 SGDLS, CDR2 YYNGEE. The CDR3 sequence: CASSVDRDLSSYEQYF. The CDR3 DNA follows: TGTGCCAGCAGCGTGGACCGGGACTTAAGCTCCTACGAGCAGTACTTC. Together with reference TRBV9 and TRBJ2-7, the CDR3 gives the full variable domain: DSGVTQTPKHLITATGQRVTLRCSPRSGDLSVYWYQQSLDQGLQFLIQYYNGEERAKGNILERFSAQQFPDLHSELNLSSLELGDSALYFCASSVDRDLSSYEQYFGPGTRLTVT.

V is TRBV7-3 and J is TRBJ2-3; 9 bases are a match to TRBD1. The CDR3 sequence is 14 residues long. From germline, CDR1 is SGHTA and CDR2 FQGTGA. Losses at the gene ends were 5 bases for V and 2 bases for J; bases not matched to a gene: 2. CDR3 sequence (DNA): TGTGCCAGCAGCGACAGGGGGAACACAGATACGCAGTATTTT. Translation: CASSDRGNTDTQYF.

This chain joins TRBV5-1 and TRBJ2-5; possible D gene TRBD1, 6 bases. V was pared by 4 bases and J by 2 bases, with 9 bases between. Germline V lookup: CDR1 SGHRS, CDR2 YFSETQ. The length of the CDR3 is 13 residues. Here the CDR3 DNA reads TGCGCCAGCAGCATGACAGGTCAAGAGACCCAGTACTTC. It specifies CASSMTGQETQYF.

This chain joins TRBV11-3 and TRBJ1-6, with 9 bases matching TRBD1. The J segment lost 10 bases and the V segment lost 4 bases, leaving 2 bases of the junction unmatched. In germline, CDR1 is SGHNT, CDR2 YENEEA. The CDR3 extends over 13 amino acids. The CDR3 protein is CASSYDRGSPLHF. The CDR3 nucleotides read TGTGCCAGCAGCTACGACAGGGGGTCACCCCTCCACTTT. Full variable domain (outside the CDR3, taken from reference TRBV11-3 and TRBJ1-6): EAGVVQSPRYKIIEKKQPVAFWCNPISGHNTLYWYLQNLGQGPELLIRYENEEAVDDSQLPKDRFSAERLKGVDSTLKIQPAELGDSAVYLCASSYDRGSPLHFGNGTRLTVT.

This CDR3 is CASSLGRGSYTF. The CDR3 nucleotides are TGTGCCAGCAGTTTAGGGCGGGGTTCCTACACCTTC. The V and J genes are TRBV28 and TRBJ1-2, with D hard to call. The CDR3 is 12 residues long. Germline loops: CDR1 MDHEN, CDR2 SYDVKM. Trimming took off 2 bases at V and 10 bases at J, with 11 bases between the two ends.